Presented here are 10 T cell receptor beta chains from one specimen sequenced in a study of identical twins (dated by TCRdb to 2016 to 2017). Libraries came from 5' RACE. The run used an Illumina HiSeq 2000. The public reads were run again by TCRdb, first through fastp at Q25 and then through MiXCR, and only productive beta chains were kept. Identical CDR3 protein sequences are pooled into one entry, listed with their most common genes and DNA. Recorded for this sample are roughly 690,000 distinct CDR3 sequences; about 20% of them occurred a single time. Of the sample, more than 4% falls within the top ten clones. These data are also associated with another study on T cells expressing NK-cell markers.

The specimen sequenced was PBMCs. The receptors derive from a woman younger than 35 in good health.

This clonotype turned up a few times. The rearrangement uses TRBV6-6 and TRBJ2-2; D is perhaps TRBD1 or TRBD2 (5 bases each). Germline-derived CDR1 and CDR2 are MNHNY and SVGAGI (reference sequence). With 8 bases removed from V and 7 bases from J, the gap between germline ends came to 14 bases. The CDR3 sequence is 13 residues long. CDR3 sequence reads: CASSGPGNGELFF. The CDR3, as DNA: TGTGCCAGCTCGGGGCCAGGGAACGGGGAGCTGTTTTTT.

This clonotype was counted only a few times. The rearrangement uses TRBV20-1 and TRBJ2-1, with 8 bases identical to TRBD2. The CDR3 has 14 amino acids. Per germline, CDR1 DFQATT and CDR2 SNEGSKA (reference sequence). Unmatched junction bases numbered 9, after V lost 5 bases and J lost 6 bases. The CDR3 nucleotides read TGCAGTGCTTTACCGGGACTAGGATCCAATGAGCAGTTCTTC. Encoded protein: CSALPGLGSNEQFF.

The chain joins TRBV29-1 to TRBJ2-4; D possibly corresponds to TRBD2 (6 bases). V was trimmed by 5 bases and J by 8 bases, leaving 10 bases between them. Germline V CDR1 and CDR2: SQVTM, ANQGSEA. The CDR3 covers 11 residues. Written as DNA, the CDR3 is TGCAGCGTTCTTCCTAGCGACATTCAGTACTTC. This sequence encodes CSVLPSDIQYF.

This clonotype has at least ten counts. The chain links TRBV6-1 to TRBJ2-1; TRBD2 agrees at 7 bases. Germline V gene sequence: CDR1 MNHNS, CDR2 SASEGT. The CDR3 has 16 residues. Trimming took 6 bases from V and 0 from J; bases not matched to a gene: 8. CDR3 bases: TGTGCCAGCAGCCGACTAGCCGAAAGCTCCTACAATGAGCAGTTCTTC. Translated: CASSRLAESSYNEQFF.

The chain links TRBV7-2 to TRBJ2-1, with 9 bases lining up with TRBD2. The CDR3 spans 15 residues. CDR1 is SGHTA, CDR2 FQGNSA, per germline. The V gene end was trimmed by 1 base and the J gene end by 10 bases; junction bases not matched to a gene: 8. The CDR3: CASSLDDQRGAEQFF. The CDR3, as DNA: TGTGCCAGCAGCTTAGACGACCAGCGGGGGGCGGAGCAGTTCTTC.

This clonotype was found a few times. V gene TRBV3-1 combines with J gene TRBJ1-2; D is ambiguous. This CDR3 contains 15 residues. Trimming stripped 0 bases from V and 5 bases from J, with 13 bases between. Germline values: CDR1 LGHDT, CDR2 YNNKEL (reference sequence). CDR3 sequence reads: CASSQERQSVYGYTF. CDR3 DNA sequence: TGTGCCAGCAGCCAAGAGCGCCAGTCGGTATATGGCTACACCTTC.

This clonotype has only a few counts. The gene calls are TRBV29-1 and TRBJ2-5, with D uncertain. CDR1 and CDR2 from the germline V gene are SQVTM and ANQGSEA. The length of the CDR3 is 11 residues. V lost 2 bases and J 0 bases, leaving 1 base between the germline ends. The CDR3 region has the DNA TGCAGCGTTGAACACCAAGAGACCCAGTACTTC. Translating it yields CSVEHQETQYF. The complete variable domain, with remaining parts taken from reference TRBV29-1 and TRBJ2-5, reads SAVISQKPSRDICQRGTSLTIQCQVDSQVTMMFWYRQQPGQSLTLIATANQGSEATYESGFVIDKFPISRPNLTFSTLTVSNMSPEDSSIYLCSVEHQETQYFGPGTRLLVL.

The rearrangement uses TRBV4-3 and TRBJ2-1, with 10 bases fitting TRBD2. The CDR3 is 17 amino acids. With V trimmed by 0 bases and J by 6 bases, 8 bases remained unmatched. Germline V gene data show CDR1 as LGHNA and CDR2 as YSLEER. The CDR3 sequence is CASSQDPSGGGTNEQFF. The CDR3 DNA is TGCGCCAGCAGCCAAGACCCTAGCGGGGGAGGCACCAATGAGCAGTTCTTC.

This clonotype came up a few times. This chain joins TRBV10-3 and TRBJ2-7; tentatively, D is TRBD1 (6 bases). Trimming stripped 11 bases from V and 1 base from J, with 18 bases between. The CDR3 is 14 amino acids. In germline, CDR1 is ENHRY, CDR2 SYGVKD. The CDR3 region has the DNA TGTGCCTGCGCGGAAGGGGGACGATCCTACGAGCAGTACTTC. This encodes CACAEGGRSYEQYF.

CDR3 bases: TGCGCCAGCAGCCATCCGCAGGATGAGCAGTTCTTC. This gives the protein CASSHPQDEQFF. V is TRBV4-1 and J is TRBJ2-1; no clear D. Trimming shortened V by 3 bases and J by 8 bases, and 8 bases separated the two germline ends. Germline-derived CDR1 and CDR2 are MGHRA and YSYEKL. The CDR3 covers 12 residues.